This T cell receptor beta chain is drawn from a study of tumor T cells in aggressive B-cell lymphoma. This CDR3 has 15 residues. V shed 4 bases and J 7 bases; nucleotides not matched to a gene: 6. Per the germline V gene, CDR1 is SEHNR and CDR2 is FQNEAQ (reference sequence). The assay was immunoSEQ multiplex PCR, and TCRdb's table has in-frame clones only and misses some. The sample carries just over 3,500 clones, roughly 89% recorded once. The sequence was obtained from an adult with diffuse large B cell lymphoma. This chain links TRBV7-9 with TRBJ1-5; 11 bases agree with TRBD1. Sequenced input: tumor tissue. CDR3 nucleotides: TGTGCCAGCAGCTCCCCGGGACAGGGGGTACAGCCCCAGCATTTT. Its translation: CASSSPGQGVQPQHF.